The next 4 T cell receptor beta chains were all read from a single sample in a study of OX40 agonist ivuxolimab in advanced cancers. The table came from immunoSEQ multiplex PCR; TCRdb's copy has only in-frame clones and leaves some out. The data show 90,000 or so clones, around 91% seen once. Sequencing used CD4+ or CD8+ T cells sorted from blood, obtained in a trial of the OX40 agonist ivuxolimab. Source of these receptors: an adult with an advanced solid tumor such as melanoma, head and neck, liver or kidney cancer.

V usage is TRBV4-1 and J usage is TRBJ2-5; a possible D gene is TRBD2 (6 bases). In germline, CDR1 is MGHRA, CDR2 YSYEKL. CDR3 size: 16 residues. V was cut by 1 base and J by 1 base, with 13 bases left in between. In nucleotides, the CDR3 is TGCGCCAGCAGCCAAGTCGGGAGCGGTACCCAAGAGACCCAGTACTTC. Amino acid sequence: CASSQVGSGTQETQYF.

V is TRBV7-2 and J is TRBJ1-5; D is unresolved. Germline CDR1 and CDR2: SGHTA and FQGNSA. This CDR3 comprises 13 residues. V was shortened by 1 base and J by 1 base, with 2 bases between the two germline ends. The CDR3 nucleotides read TGTGCCAGCAGCTTAGAGAGCAATCAGCCCCAGCATTTT. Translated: CASSLESNQPQHF.

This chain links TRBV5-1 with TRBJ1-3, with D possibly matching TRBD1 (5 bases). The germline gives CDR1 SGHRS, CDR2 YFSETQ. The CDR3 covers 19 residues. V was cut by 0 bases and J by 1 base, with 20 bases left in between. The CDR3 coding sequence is TGCGCCAGCAGCTTGGCCAACTTAGGGCAGGGATCATCTGGAAACACCATATATTTT. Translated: CASSLANLGQGSSGNTIYF.

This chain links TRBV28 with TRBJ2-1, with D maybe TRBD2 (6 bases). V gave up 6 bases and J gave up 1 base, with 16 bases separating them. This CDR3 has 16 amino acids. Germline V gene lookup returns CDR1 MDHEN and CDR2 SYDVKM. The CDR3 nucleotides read TGTGCCAGCAGGGGTTGGGGGAGCGGGTCCTACAATGAGCAGTTCTTC. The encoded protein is CASRGWGSGSYNEQFF.